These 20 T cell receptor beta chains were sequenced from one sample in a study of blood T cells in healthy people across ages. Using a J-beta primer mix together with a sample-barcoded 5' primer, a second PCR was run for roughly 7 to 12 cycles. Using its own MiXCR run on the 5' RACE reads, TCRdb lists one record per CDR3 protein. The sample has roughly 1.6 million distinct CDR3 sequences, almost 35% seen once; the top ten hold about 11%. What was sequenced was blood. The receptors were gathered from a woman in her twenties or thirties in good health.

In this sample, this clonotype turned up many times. The CDR3 DNA sequence: TGCAGTGCAAACTACAGGGACTCTGGCTACACCTTC. Translated: CSANYRDSGYTF. V and J are TRBV20-1 and TRBJ1-2, with D perhaps TRBD1 (6 bases). Germline CDR1 DFQATT, CDR2 SNEGSKA (reference sequence). The CDR3 is 12 amino acids. Trimming took 6 bases from V and 7 from J, leaving 15 bases between them.

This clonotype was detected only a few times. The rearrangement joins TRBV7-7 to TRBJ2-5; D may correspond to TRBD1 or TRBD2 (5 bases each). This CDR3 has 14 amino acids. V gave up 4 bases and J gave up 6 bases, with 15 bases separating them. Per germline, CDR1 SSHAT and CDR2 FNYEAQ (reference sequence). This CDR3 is CASSYTGTGKTQYF. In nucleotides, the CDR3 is TGTGCCAGCAGCTATACCGGGACGGGGAAGACCCAGTACTTC.

The CDR3 region is CASSREGPQSHNEQFF. The CDR3, as DNA: TGTGCCAGCAGCCGTGAGGGGCCACAGTCCCACAATGAGCAGTTCTTC. The chain links TRBV11-3 to TRBJ2-1; D is perhaps TRBD1 or TRBD2 (5 bases each). The germline V and J ends were trimmed by 5 bases and 5 bases, with 19 bases remaining between them. The germline gives CDR1 SGHNT, CDR2 YENEEA. The CDR3 sequence is 16 residues long.

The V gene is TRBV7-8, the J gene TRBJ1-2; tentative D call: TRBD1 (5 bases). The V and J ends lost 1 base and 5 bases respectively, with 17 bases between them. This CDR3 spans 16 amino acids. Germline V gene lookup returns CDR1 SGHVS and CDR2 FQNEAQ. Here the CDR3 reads CASSLEGRGLLYGYTF. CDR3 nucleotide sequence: TGTGCCAGCAGCTTAGAGGGACGGGGTCTGTTGTATGGCTACACCTTC.

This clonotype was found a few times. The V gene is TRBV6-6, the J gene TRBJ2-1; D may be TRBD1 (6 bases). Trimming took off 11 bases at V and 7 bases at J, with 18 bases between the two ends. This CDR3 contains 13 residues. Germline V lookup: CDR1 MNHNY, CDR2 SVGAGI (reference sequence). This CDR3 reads CASKWAGVNEQFF. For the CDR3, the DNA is TGTGCCTCCAAATGGGCAGGGGTGAATGAGCAGTTCTTC.

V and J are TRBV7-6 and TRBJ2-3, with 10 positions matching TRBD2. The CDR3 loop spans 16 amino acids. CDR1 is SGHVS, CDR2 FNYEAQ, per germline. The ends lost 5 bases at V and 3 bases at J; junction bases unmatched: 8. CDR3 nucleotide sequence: TGTGCCAGCAGCCAAGCTAGCGGGGGCCAGACAGATACGCAGTATTTT. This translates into CASSQASGGQTDTQYF.

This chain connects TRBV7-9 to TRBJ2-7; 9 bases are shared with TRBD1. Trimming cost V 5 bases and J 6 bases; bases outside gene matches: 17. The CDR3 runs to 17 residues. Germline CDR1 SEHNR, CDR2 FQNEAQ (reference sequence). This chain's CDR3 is CASSLFKSGTGFSEQYF. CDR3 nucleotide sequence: TGTGCCAGCAGCCTTTTCAAGAGCGGGACAGGGTTTTCCGAGCAGTACTTC.

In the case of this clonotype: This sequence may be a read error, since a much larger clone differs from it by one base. The CDR3 DNA is TGCAGCGCTGACAGGACAGGGATGGAGACCCAGTACTTC. This translates into CSADRTGMETQYF. The rearrangement links TRBV29-1 to TRBJ2-5; 8 nucleotides agree with TRBD1. The trim removed 7 bases at V and 5 bases at J, leaving 9 bases unmatched. This CDR3 is 13 amino acids long. The V gene's germline CDR1 is SQVTM and CDR2 ANQGSEA.

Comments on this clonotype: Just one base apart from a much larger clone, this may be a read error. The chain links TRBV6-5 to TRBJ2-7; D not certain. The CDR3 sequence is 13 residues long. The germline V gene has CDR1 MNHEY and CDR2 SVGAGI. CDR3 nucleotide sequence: TGTGCCAGCGGTTACTTAGGTCGTTACGAGCAGTACTTC. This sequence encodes CASGYLGRYEQYF.

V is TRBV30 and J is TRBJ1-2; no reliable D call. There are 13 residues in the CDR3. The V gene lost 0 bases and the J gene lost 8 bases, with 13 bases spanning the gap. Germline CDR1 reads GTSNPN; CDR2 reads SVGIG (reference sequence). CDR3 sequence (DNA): TGTGCCTGGAGTGTTCTCCGGGTTTGGGGCTACACCTTC. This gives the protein CAWSVLRVWGYTF.

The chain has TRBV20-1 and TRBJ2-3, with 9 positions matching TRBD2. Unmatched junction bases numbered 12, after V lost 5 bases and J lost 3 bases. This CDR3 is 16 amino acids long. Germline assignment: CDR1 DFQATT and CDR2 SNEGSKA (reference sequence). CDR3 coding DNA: TGCAGTGCTTCATCCTCTAGCGGGGCATTTACAGATACGCAGTATTTT. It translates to CSASSSSGAFTDTQYF.

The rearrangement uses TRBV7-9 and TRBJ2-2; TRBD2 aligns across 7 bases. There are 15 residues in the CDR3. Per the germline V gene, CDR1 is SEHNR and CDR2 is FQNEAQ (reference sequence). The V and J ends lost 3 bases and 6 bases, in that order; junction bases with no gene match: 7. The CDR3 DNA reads TGTGCCAGCAGCTTTACGGGAGGATATGCCGGGGAGCTGTTTTTT. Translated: CASSFTGGYAGELFF.

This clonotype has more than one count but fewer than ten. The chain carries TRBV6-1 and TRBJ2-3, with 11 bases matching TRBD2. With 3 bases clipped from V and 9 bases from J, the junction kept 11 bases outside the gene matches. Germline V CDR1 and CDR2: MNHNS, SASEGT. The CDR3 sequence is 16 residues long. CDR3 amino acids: CASSDLGLAGGRTQYF. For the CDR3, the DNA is TGTGCCAGCAGTGATCTCGGACTAGCGGGTGGGAGGACGCAGTATTTT.

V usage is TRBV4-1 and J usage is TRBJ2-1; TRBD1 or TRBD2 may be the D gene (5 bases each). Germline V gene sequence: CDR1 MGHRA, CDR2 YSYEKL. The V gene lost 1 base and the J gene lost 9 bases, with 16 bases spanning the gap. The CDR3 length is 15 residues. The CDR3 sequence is CASSQVGTLTGEQFF. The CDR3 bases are TGCGCCAGCAGCCAAGTGGGGACCCTTACCGGTGAGCAGTTCTTC.

CDR3 loop: CASSLRTVGTVKRYF. The DNA of the CDR3 is TGTGCCAGCAGTTTACGGACAGTCGGAACAGTGAAGCGGTACTTC. The chain links TRBV12-3 or TRBV12-4 to TRBJ2-7; possible D gene TRBD1, 6 bases. Trimming took 2 bases from V and 12 from J, leaving 23 bases between them. The CDR3 has 15 amino acids.

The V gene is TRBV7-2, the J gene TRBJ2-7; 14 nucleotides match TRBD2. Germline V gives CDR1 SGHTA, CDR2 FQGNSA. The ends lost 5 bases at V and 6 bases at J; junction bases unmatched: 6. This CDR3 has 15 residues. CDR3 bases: TGTGCCAGCAGCCCGCTCGGACTAGCGGGAGGCGAGCAGTACTTC. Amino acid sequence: CASSPLGLAGGEQYF.

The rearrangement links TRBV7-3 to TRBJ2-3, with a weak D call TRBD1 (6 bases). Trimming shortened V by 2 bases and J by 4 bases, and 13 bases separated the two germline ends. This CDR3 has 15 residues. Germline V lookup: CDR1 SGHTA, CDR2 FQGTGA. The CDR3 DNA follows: TGTGCCAGCAGCTTAGGCCAGGGGCGTCCAGATACGCAGTATTTT. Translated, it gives CASSLGQGRPDTQYF. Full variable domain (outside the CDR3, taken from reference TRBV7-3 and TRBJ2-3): GAGVSQTPSNKVTEKGKYVELRCDPISGHTALYWYRQSLGQGPEFLIYFQGTGAADDSGLPNDRFFAVRPEGSVSTLKIQRTERGDSAVYLCASSLGQGRPDTQYFGPGTRLTVL.

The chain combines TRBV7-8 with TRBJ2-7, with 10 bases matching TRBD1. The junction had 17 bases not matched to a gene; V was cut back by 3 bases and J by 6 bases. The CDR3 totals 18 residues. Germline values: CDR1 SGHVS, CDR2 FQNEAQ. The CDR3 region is CASSLDPPGTGDWGEQYF. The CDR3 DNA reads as TGTGCCAGCAGCTTGGATCCACCTGGGACAGGGGATTGGGGCGAGCAGTACTTC.

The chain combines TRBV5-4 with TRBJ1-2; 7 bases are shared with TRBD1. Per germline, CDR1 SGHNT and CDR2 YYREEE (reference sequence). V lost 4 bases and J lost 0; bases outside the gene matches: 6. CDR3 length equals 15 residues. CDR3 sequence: CASSGTGETNYGYTF. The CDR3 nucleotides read TGTGCCAGCAGCGGAACAGGGGAAACTAACTATGGCTACACCTTC.

The CDR3 DNA follows: TGTGCCAGCTCCTGGGGAGAGTTGCGAGTCGATGAGCAGTTCTTC. Amino acid sequence: CASSWGELRVDEQFF. This chain joins TRBV7-9 and TRBJ2-1, with a possible D match to TRBD2 (5 bases). Between the trimmed V and J ends, which lost 8 bases and 8 bases, there was a span of 22 bases. Germline values: CDR1 SEHNR, CDR2 FQNEAQ (reference sequence). This CDR3 is built from 15 residues.